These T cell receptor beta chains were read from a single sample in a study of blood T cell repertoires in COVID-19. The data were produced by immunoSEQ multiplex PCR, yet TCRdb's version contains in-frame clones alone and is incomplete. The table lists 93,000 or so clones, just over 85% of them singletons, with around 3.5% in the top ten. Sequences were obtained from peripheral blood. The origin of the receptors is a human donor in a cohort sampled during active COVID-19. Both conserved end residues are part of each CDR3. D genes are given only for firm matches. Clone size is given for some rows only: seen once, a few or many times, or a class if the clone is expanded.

CDR3 DNA: TGTGCCAGCAGTTTACCGACAGGGGGCTACGAGCAGTACTTC; CDR3 protein: CASSLPTGGYEQYF; D gene: TRBD1; clone size: .; J gene: TRBJ2-7; V gene: TRBV28
CDR3 DNA: TGTGCCAGCAGCCAAGGAGGTAGCTCCTACAATGAGCAGTTCTTC; CDR3 protein: CASSQGGSSYNEQFF; D gene: .; clone size: .; J gene: TRBJ2-1; V gene: TRBV4-2
CDR3 DNA: TGTGCCAGCAGGGGGGTGGGAGGTGGTGAGACCCAGTACTTC; CDR3 protein: CASRGVGGGETQYF; D gene: .; clone size: .; J gene: TRBJ2-5; V gene: TRBV27
CDR3 DNA: TGTGCCACCCGGGGGGTTGGCACTGAAGCTTTCTTT; CDR3 protein: CATRGVGTEAFF; D gene: .; clone size: .; J gene: TRBJ1-1; V gene: TRBV18
CDR3 DNA: TGTGCCAGTAGTATCACACAGAATTCACCCCTCCACTTT; CDR3 protein: CASSITQNSPLHF; D gene: .; clone size: .; J gene: TRBJ1-6; V gene: TRBV19
CDR3 DNA: TGTGCCAGCAGTGATGTGGGACAGGGTCTAAATAGCAATCAGCCCCAGCATTTT; CDR3 protein: CASSDVGQGLNSNQPQHF; D gene: TRBD1; clone size: .; J gene: TRBJ1-5; V gene: TRBV2
CDR3 DNA: TGTGCCAGCAGTTTAAACGGGATGGCGACAGGGAGGAATTATGGCTACACCTTC; CDR3 protein: CASSLNGMATGRNYGYTF; D gene: TRBD1; clone size: .; J gene: TRBJ1-2; V gene: TRBV28
CDR3 DNA: TGCGCCAGCAGCCGAGAGACAGGTACCTCCTACGAGCAGTACTTC; CDR3 protein: CASSRETGTSYEQYF; D gene: .; clone size: .; J gene: TRBJ2-7; V gene: TRBV4-3
CDR3 DNA: TGCGCCAGCAGCCAGGGGGACAGGTACTATGGCTACACCTTC; CDR3 protein: CASSQGDRYYGYTF; D gene: TRBD1; clone size: .; J gene: TRBJ1-2; V gene: TRBV4-3
CDR3 DNA: TGTGCCAGTAGTATAATTCACTTCGGGAGGGCGGGAGAGACCCAGTACTTC; CDR3 protein: CASSIIHFGRAGETQYF; D gene: TRBD2; clone size: .; J gene: TRBJ2-5; V gene: TRBV19
CDR3 DNA: TGTGCCAGCAGCCCTAGTAGTAGCAATCAGCCCCAGCATTTT; CDR3 protein: CASSPSSSNQPQHF; D gene: .; clone size: .; J gene: TRBJ1-5; V gene: TRBV11-2
CDR3 DNA: TGTGCCAGCAGCCCAGGACAGGGCCTCGTTGGCTACACCTTC; CDR3 protein: CASSPGQGLVGYTF; D gene: TRBD1; clone size: .; J gene: TRBJ1-2; V gene: TRBV7-6
CDR3 DNA: TGCGCCAGCAGCTTGGATATGCCGGGACAGGTGGCTTTTATTGGCTACACCTTC; CDR3 protein: CASSLDMPGQVAFIGYTF; D gene: TRBD1; clone size: once; J gene: TRBJ1-2; V gene: TRBV5-1
CDR3 DNA: TGTGCCAGCACCCCACTCGGGCCGGGAACCTACGAGCAGTACTTC; CDR3 protein: CASTPLGPGTYEQYF; D gene: .; clone size: .; J gene: TRBJ2-7; V gene: TRBV28
CDR3 DNA: TGTGCCAGCAGCTTGAGACTAGGGAATGAGCAGTTCTTC; CDR3 protein: CASSLRLGNEQFF; D gene: .; clone size: .; J gene: TRBJ2-1; V gene: TRBV9
CDR3 DNA: TGTGCCAGCAGTTACCAAATGGCTGGGGGAGGGTATGGCTACACCTTC; CDR3 protein: CASSYQMAGGGYGYTF; D gene: .; clone size: .; J gene: TRBJ1-2; V gene: TRBV6-5
CDR3 DNA: TGTGCCAGCAGCCTCGTCCTAGCGACCGGGGAGCTGTTTTTT; CDR3 protein: CASSLVLATGELFF; D gene: .; clone size: .; J gene: TRBJ2-2; V gene: TRBV7-2